This is a list of T cell receptor beta chains from one sample in a study of control samples from healthy donors and cancer patients. Assay: immunoSEQ multiplex PCR; the TCRdb copy retains only in-frame clones and omits some. The sample has around 130,000 clones, 80% to 90% seen once. The sequenced sample consisted of blood. The source is a man aged 45-60 years in good health. Each CDR3 is given with its conserved first and last residue. D genes are given only for firm matches.

v_call	cdr3_length	d_call	j_call	cdr3_aa
TRBV10-3	14	-	TRBJ1-6	CALRQALYNSPLHF
TRBV5-4	14	-	TRBJ1-2	CASSLFSGGQGYTF
TRBV27	14	TRBD1	TRBJ1-1	CASSEGQGATEAFF
TRBV5-1	19	TRBD2	TRBJ2-3	CASSLAVASGGLSTDTQYF
TRBV4-3	15	-	TRBJ1-2	CASSQDPIRTYGYTF
TRBV18	15	-	TRBJ1-4	CASSLTGSGNEKLFF
TRBV19	13	-	TRBJ1-5	CASNRAWGQPQHF
TRBV15	16	TRBD1	TRBJ1-2	CATSRDLFDRGGGYTF
TRBV15	15	TRBD1	TRBJ2-7	CATSRGFTGGDEQYF
TRBV29-1	16	-	TRBJ2-3	CSVEDTGLRLSDTQYF
TRBV29-1	13	TRBD1	TRBJ1-1	CSVRPDRATEAFF
TRBV6-1	19	-	TRBJ1-5	CASSERWAGDFYSNQPQHF
TRBV5-1	15	-	TRBJ1-4	CASSRTGATNEKLFF
TRBV12-3/TRBV12-4	12	-	TRBJ1-1	CASTLGNTEAFF
TRBV30	14	-	TRBJ1-2	CAWRGLGTGYGYTF
TRBV5-1	16	TRBD2	TRBJ2-1	CASNRLAGGTYNEQFF
TRBV7-7	12	-	TRBJ1-5	CASSLSNQPQHF
TRBV5-4	13	-	TRBJ2-5	CASSFGGRETQYF
TRBV5-6	14	-	TRBJ1-2	CASSPWRANYGYTF
TRBV4-1	13	-	TRBJ1-1	CASSQDPDDEAFF
TRBV11-2	15	-	TRBJ2-7	CASSLGSSASYEQYF
TRBV6-4	13	-	TRBJ2-7	CASSKDMGSEQYF
TRBV24-1	15	-	TRBJ1-5	CATSGTGGINQPQHF
TRBV7-6	15	-	TRBJ2-7	CASSLAGEASYEQYF
TRBV12-3/TRBV12-4	12	-	TRBJ1-3	CAGQFSGNTIYF
TRBV19	12	-	TRBJ1-2	CASNRLNYGYTF
TRBV7-8	17	TRBD1	TRBJ2-4	CASSVQGQGASKNIQYF
TRBV7-2	17	-	TRBJ2-7	CASSLLAGYQSSYEQYF
TRBV18	16	-	TRBJ1-2	CASSYSHGANTYGYTF
TRBV10-3	13	-	TRBJ2-5	CAISDDRQETQYF
TRBV6-2/TRBV6-3	14	-	TRBJ2-5	CASSPYRDQETQYF
TRBV5-8	14	-	TRBJ2-1	CASSDERSYNEQFF
TRBV6-5	12	-	TRBJ2-2	CASSIRPGELFF
TRBV9	13	TRBD1	TRBJ1-2	CASSEGQNYGYTF
TRBV19	13	TRBD1	TRBJ2-7	CASGTGVSYEQYF
TRBV7-8	19	TRBD2	TRBJ2-3	CASSLKALLRGGSTDTQYF
TRBV18	16	TRBD1	TRBJ1-5	CASSPAGGLVNQPQHF
TRBV7-2	14	TRBD2	TRBJ2-5	CASATSGGRETQYF
TRBV4-3	14	-	TRBJ2-2	CASSQVSFTGELFF
TRBV2	18	TRBD2	TRBJ2-5	CASSWDRGLAGGEETQYF
TRBV3-1/TRBV3-2	15	TRBD1	TRBJ1-1	CASSRQGLMNTEAFF
TRBV21-1	16	-	TRBJ2-2	CASSKRHGLWTGELFF
TRBV7-8	15	TRBD1	TRBJ1-2	CASSRGTGTNYGYTF
TRBV29-1	12	-	TRBJ2-7	CSVAAGSYEQYF
TRBV5-4	15	TRBD1	TRBJ1-2	CASASQPGQGYGYTF
TRBV6-2/TRBV6-3	14	-	TRBJ2-2	CASSYSQHTGELFF
TRBV29-1	13	-	TRBJ1-1	CSAYGGSGTEAFF
TRBV3-1/TRBV3-2	13	-	TRBJ1-1	CASRVFGNTEAFF
TRBV7-2	11	-	TRBJ1-2	CASYRAGGYTF
TRBV29-1	15	-	TRBJ2-3	CSVGSGGGGTDTQYF
TRBV5-6	12	-	TRBJ2-7	CASSTRTYEQYF